These 4 T cell receptor beta chains came from one sample sequenced in a study of T-cell reconstitution after alpha-beta-depleted transplantation in children. Preparation of the TCRbeta library involved a method that used unique molecular identifiers. TCRdb called the PCR reads again in MiXCR, with one record for every CDR3 protein. The table records roughly 300,000 distinct CDR3 sequences, around 10% of them present only once. The specimen was peripheral blood, collected 180 days after TCRalphabeta/CD19-depleted stem cell transplant. Every receptor here comes from a male patient aged 2-10 years who had a stem cell transplant for chronic granulomatous disease, so the T cells may come from the graft donor.

Many counts were recorded for this clonotype. The CDR3 region has the DNA TGTGCCAGCAGTAGTGAGCCGAACACCGGGGAGCTGTTTTTT. Translated, it gives CASSSEPNTGELFF. The V gene is TRBV6-4, the J gene TRBJ2-2; no firm D call. Trimming stripped 5 bases from V and 0 bases from J, with 7 bases between. CDR3 length equals 14 residues. Germline V gives CDR1 MRHNA, CDR2 SNTAGT.

V and J are TRBV5-1 and TRBJ2-1; tentative D call: TRBD2 (5 bases). The V end was cut by 3 bases, the J end by 10 bases, with 14 bases between. The CDR3 sequence is 13 residues long. CDR1 and CDR2 from the germline V gene are SGHRS and YFSETQ. The CDR3 region has the DNA TGCGCCAGCAGCTGTTTGGGAGTCCACGAGCAGTTCTTC. This codes for CASSCLGVHEQFF.

To note about this clonotype: A read error may explain this, as a much larger clone is one base away. The V and J genes are TRBV5-6 and TRBJ2-1, with a possible D match to TRBD2 (5 bases). Germline V CDR1 and CDR2: SGHDT, YYEEEE. The ends were cut back, 5 bases at V and 11 bases at J, with 17 bases in the middle. The CDR3 totals 13 residues. The CDR3 sequence: CASRGDKGSQQFF. CDR3 sequence (DNA): TGTGCCAGCAGGGGAGACAAGGGAAGTCAGCAGTTCTTC.

This clonotype was counted many times. V and J are TRBV12-3 or TRBV12-4 and TRBJ2-7; the D call may be TRBD1 or TRBD2 (5 bases each). Trimming left V 6 bases short and J 6 bases short, with 15 bases between. There are 13 residues in the CDR3. The CDR3 sequence: CASRADTHSEQYF. The CDR3 nucleotides read TGTGCCAGCAGAGCGGACACCCACTCCGAGCAGTACTTC.